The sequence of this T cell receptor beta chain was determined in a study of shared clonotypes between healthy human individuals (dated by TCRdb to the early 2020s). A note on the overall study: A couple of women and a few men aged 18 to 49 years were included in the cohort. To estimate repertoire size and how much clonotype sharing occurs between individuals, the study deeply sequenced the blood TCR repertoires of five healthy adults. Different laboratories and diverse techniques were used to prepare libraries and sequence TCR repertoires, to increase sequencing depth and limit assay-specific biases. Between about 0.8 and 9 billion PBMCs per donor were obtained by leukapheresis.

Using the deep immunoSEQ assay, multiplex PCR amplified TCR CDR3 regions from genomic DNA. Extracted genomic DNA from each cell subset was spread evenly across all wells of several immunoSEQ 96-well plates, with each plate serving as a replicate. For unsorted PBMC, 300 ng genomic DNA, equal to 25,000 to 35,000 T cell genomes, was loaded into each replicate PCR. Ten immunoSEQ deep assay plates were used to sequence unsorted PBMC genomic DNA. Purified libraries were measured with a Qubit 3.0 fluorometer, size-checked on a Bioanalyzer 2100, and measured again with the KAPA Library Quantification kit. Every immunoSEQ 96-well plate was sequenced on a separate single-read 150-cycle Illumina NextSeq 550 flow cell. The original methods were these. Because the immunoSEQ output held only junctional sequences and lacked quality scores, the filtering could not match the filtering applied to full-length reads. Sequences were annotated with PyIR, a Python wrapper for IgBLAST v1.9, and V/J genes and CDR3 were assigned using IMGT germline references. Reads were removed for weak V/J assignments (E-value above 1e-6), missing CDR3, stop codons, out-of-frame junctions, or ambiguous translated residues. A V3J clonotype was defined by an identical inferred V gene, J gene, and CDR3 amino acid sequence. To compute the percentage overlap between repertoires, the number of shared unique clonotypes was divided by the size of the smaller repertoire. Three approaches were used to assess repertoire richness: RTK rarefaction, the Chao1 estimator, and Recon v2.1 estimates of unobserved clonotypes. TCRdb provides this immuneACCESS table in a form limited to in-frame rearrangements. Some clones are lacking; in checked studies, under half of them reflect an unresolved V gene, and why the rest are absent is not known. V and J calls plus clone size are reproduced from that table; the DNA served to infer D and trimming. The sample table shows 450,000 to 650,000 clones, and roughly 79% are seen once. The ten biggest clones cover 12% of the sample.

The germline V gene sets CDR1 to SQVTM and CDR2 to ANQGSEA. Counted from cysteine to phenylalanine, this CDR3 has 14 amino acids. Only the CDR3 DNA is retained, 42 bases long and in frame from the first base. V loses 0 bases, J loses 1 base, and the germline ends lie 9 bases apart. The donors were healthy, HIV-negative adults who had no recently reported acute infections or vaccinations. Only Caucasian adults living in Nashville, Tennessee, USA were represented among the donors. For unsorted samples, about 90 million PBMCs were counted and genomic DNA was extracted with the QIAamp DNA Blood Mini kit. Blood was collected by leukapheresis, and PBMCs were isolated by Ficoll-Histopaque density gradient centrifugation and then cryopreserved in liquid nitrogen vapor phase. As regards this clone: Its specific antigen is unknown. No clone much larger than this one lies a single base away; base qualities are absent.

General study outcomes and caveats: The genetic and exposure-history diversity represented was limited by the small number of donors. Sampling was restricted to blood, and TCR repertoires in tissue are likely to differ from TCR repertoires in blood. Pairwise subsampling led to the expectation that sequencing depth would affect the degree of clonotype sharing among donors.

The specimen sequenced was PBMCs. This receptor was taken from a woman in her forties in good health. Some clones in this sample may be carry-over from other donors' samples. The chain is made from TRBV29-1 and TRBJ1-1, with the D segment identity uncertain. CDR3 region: CSVEDRSSNTEAFF. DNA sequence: TGCAGCGTTGAAGACAGGTCTTCGAACACTGAAGCTTTCTTT.